The 13 T cell receptor beta chains below come from one sample, sequenced in a study of T cells in Graves' hyperthyroidism and ophthalmopathy (dated by TCRdb to between 2019 and 2020). The library came from multiplex PCR. Sequencing relied on an Illumina HiSeq 2000. Amplification of TCR beta CDR3 regions was carried out from RNA transcripts. For the first round of RT-PCR on the TCR CDR3, the HTBI primer set was used together with the Qiagen OneStep RT-PCR kit. TCRdb trimmed public reads at Q25 via fastp, called clones via MiXCR and kept in-frame beta chains. Merged by CDR3 protein, the rows form single entries marked with the most common genes and DNA. The sample has approximately 350,000 distinct CDR3 sequences on record, 15% of them singletons. Approximately 19% of the sample is taken by the ten largest. The sequenced sample was blood. The source is a woman aged 55-70 years with Graves' ophthalmopathy.

In its sample, this clonotype was seen many times. The chain combines TRBV29-1 with TRBJ2-5; tentative D call: TRBD2 (5 bases). V was trimmed by 3 bases and J by 2 bases, leaving 10 bases between them. The CDR3 contains 13 residues. Germline CDR1 is SQVTM and CDR2 is ANQGSEA. The CDR3: CSVDEGIQETQYF. CDR3 bases: TGCAGCGTTGATGAGGGAATACAAGAGACCCAGTACTTC.

Remarks on this clonotype: A much larger clone is a single base away; this may be a read error. The chain links TRBV2 to TRBJ1-5; possible D gene TRBD1, 6 bases. Germline V gene lookup returns CDR1 SNHLY and CDR2 FYNNEI. The CDR3 is 13 amino acids. Here the CDR3 reads CTSNFGGDQPQHF. For the CDR3, the DNA is TGTACCAGCAACTTCGGGGGCGATCAGCCCCAGCATTTT.

This clonotype was observed many times. The chain is built from TRBV5-1 and TRBJ2-3; TRBD2 agrees at 8 bases. CDR3 length equals 16 residues. The ends lost 0 bases at V and 1 base at J; junction bases unmatched: 4. CDR1 and CDR2 (germline): SGHRS, YFSETQ. In DNA form, the CDR3 reads TGCGCCAGCAGCTTGGCACTAGCGGTGGGCACAGATACGCAGTATTTT. The encoded protein is CASSLALAVGTDTQYF.

This chain uses TRBV6-1 with TRBJ1-1; no definite D call. This CDR3 comprises 12 residues. Germline-derived CDR1 and CDR2 are MNHNS and SASEGT. Deletions cut 6 bases from V and 5 bases from J, with 10 bases between. Written as DNA, the CDR3 is TGTGCCAGCAGCCGGACCCGGACTGAAGCTTTCTTT. Residues: CASSRTRTEAFF.

This clonotype was observed many times. This chain uses TRBV27 with TRBJ1-2, with 7 nucleotides matching TRBD1. This CDR3 is built from 16 residues. V dropped 3 bases and J dropped 4; count of bases not matched to a gene: 11. Germline assignment: CDR1 MNHEY and CDR2 SMNVEV (reference sequence). The CDR3 region is CASSFTQGPPGYGYTF. For the CDR3, the DNA is TGTGCCAGCAGTTTCACACAGGGGCCCCCCGGCTATGGCTACACCTTC.

This clonotype was counted many times. The rearrangement joins TRBV2 to TRBJ2-1, with 7 positions matching TRBD2. CDR1 is SNHLY and CDR2 is FYNNEI in the germline V gene. This CDR3 spans 15 amino acids. With 9 bases clipped from V and 2 bases from J, the junction kept 10 bases outside the gene matches. The DNA of the CDR3 is TGTGCCAGTAGGGGTGACCGGGGGGCCTACAATGAGCAGTTCTTC. Protein: CASRGDRGAYNEQFF.

This clonotype was picked up many times. The rearrangement joins TRBV15 to TRBJ2-5, with D unresolved. Trimming took 1 base from V and 0 from J, leaving 9 bases between them. The CDR3 runs to 15 residues. The germline gives CDR1 LNHNV, CDR2 YYDKDF (reference sequence). The CDR3 DNA reads as TGTGCCACCAGCAGAGGTCCGGAGAACCAAGAGACCCAGTACTTC. Amino acids: CATSRGPENQETQYF.

Only a few counts were recorded for this clonotype. The genes are TRBV10-1 and TRBJ2-3, with 10 bases lining up with TRBD1. The germline V gene encodes CDR1 WNHNN and CDR2 SYGVQD (reference sequence). The CDR3 consists of 15 residues. The ends lost 6 bases at V and 3 bases at J; junction bases unmatched: 6. This chain's CDR3 is CASRGQGIETDTQYF. The CDR3 DNA reads TGCGCCAGCAGGGGACAGGGGATAGAAACAGATACGCAGTATTTT.

A remark on this clonotype: Compared with germline, one end of the junction differs, possibly owing to a read error. V gene TRBV7-9 combines with J gene TRBJ2-5; TRBD1 might be the D (6 bases). Germline assignment: CDR1 SEHNR and CDR2 FQNEAQ (reference sequence). The length of the CDR3 is 15 residues. The CDR3 nucleotides are TGTGCCAGCAACTTAGCGTTTGGGGGCGGAGAGACCCAGTACTTC. It encodes CASNLAFGGGETQYF.

This clonotype was detected only a few times. At one end the junction does not follow the germline gene, possibly because of a read error. The V gene is TRBV2, the J gene TRBJ2-2, with D perhaps TRBD2 (6 bases). This CDR3 contains 13 residues. Germline values: CDR1 SNHLY, CDR2 FYNNEI. The CDR3 nucleotides read TGTCCCAGCAGTGAAGTTCGGGGGGGGGAGCTGTTTTTT. Translation: CPSSEVRGGELFF.

V usage is TRBV20-1 and J usage is TRBJ2-4; 10 nucleotides align to TRBD1. The trim removed 2 bases at V and 8 bases at J, leaving 6 bases unmatched. Germline loops: CDR1 DFQATT, CDR2 SNEGSKA (reference sequence). The CDR3 contains 14 residues. This CDR3 reads CSARLDRGLDIQYF. CDR3 DNA sequence: TGCAGTGCTAGACTCGACAGGGGGCTGGACATTCAGTACTTC.

This clonotype was observed a few times. The CDR3 DNA sequence: TGCGCCAGCAGGGGTAGCGGGAGACCCTTCCATGAGCAGTTCTTC. This codes for CASRGSGRPFHEQFF. V is TRBV4-1 and J is TRBJ2-1; 9 nucleotides line up with TRBD2. Germline V gives CDR1 MGHRA, CDR2 YSYEKL. This CDR3 has 15 residues. Trimming cost V 6 bases and J 8 bases; bases outside gene matches: 11.

The chain couples TRBV27 to TRBJ2-6; no definite D call. The CDR3 contains 15 residues. CDR1 MNHEY and CDR2 SMNVEV come from the germline V gene (reference sequence). V was trimmed by 5 bases and J by 4 bases, leaving 12 bases between them. The CDR3 loop is CASSPTLEGANVLTF. The CDR3, as DNA: TGTGCCAGCAGTCCGACCCTAGAGGGGGCCAACGTCCTGACTTTC.